This T cell receptor (beta chain) emerged from a study of blood T cell repertoires in COVID-19. Sequencing used immunoSEQ multiplex PCR; TCRdb keeps in-frame clones, though not all of them. The table has about 410,000 clones, 89% seen once; the top ten hold around 1.5%. The Seattle patients joined while their infection was active and were tracked longitudinally afterward. The CDR3 consists of 15 residues. Germline V lookup: CDR1 MNHEY, CDR2 SVGAGI. Trimming removed 5 bases at V and 6 bases at J, with 14 bases between. The clonotype comes from a woman between 40 and 55 years old with COVID-19, enrolled during active disease. The specimen sequenced was peripheral blood. This chain links TRBV6-5 with TRBJ1-6; D is unresolved. The CDR3 spells CASSPREGGNSPLHF. Here the CDR3 DNA reads TGTGCCAGCAGTCCCCGGGAGGGCGGTAATTCACCCCTCCACTTT.